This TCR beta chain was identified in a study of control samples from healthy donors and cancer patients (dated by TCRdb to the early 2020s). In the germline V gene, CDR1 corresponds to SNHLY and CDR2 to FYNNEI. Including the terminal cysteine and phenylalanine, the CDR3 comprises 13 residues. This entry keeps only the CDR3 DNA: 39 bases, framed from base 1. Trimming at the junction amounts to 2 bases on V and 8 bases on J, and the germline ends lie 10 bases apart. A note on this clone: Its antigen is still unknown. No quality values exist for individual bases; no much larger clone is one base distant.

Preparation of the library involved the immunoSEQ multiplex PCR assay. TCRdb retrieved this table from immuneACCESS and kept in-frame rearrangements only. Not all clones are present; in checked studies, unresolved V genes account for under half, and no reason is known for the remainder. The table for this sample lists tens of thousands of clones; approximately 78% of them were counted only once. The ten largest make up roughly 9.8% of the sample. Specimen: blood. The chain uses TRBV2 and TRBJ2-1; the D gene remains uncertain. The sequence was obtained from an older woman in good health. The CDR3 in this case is CASSELGGDEQFF. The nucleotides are TGTGCCAGCAGTGAATTGGGTGGGGATGAGCAGTTCTTC.